The present T cell receptor beta chain was sequenced within a study of blood T cells in healthy people across ages. Findings and caveats of the study: Donors of long life had a larger count of naive CD4+ cells and greater diversity than aged donors.

Sample donors were healthy Caucasian individuals that came from Russia, aged about 6 to 100. Per sample, a minimum of 7 million PBMCs were isolated. CDR3 length: 15 amino acids. The germline V gene encodes CDR1 DFQATT and CDR2 SNEGSKA (reference sequence). V was shortened by 2 bases and J by 3 bases, with 14 bases between the two germline ends. Together with a sample-barcoded 5' primer, a J-beta primer mix was included in a second PCR lasting roughly 6 to 12 cycles. Template switching added a 12-random-nucleotide identifier to every cDNA molecule. TCRdb redid the calling of the 5' RACE reads with MiXCR, one entry per CDR3 protein. The sample consists of 550,000 to 600,000 distinct CDR3 sequences, around 48% of them appearing once. This clonotype was seen more than once but under ten times. What it binds is unknown.

The gene calls are TRBV20-1 and TRBJ2-1; D possibly matches TRBD1 or TRBD2 (5 bases each). The TCR comes from a man at least 80 years old in good health. The source material was blood. The CDR3 loop is CSARTPGTHYNEQFF. The CDR3 DNA reads as TGCAGTGCTAGAACCCCCGGGACCCACTACAATGAGCAGTTCTTC.